One sample yielded the 18 T cell receptor beta chains listed below, sequenced in a study of T-cell reconstitution after alpha-beta-depleted transplantation in children. The library targeted TCRbeta and was prepared with unique molecular identifiers. One entry per CDR3 protein, called by TCRdb with MiXCR from the PCR reads. The table lists hundreds of thousands of distinct CDR3 sequences, around a sixth of them singletons. The sequencing here drew on PBMCs, mostly from graft donor cells, taken 360 days after TCRalphabeta/CD19-depleted stem cell transplant. The receptors stem from a male patient between 2 and 10 years old who had a stem cell transplant for acute lymphoblastic leukemia, so the T cells may come from the graft donor.

This clonotype was detected only a few times. This chain joins TRBV5-1 and TRBJ2-6; 8 positions match TRBD1. This CDR3 contains 18 residues. The germline V gene has CDR1 SGHRS and CDR2 YFSETQ. Unmatched junction bases numbered 6, after V lost 0 bases and J lost 1 base. Here the CDR3 reads CASSLGRTGSSGANVLTF. The DNA for the CDR3 is TGCGCCAGCAGCTTGGGCAGGACAGGGTCTTCTGGGGCCAACGTCCTGACTTTC.

This clonotype was counted between two and nine times. This sequence joins TRBV7-8 and TRBJ2-7; D gene unclear. V gave up 1 base and J gave up 6 bases, with 13 bases separating them. The CDR3 runs 14 residues. The germline V gene encodes CDR1 SGHVS and CDR2 FQNEAQ. The CDR3 protein is CASSLVPLYLEQYF. The CDR3 nucleotides read TGTGCCAGCAGCTTAGTACCTCTCTATCTCGAGCAGTACTTC.

This clonotype has only a few counts. The chain links TRBV7-2 to TRBJ2-1; D is uncertain. V shed 1 base and J shed 5 bases, with 3 bases lying between them. This CDR3 is 12 amino acids long. Germline CDR1 and CDR2: SGHTA and FQGNSA. The CDR3, as DNA: TGTGCCAGCAGCTTAGACCACAATGAGCAGTTCTTC. This gives the protein CASSLDHNEQFF.

The rearrangement uses TRBV7-2 and TRBJ1-5; 12 bases match TRBD1. The germline CDR1 and CDR2 sequences are SGHTA and FQGNSA. With 3 bases clipped from V and 6 bases from J, the junction kept 6 bases outside the gene matches. The CDR3 consists of 16 residues. The CDR3 region has the DNA TGTGCCAGCAGCTTTACCGGGACAGGGGGCACTCAGCCCCAGCATTTT. Residues: CASSFTGTGGTQPQHF. Full variable domain (missing parts from reference TRBV7-2 and TRBJ1-5): GAGVSQSPSNKVTEKGKDVELRCDPISGHTALYWYRQSLGQGLEFLIYFQGNSAPDKSGLPSDRFSAERTGGSVSTLTIQRTQQEDSAVYLCASSFTGTGGTQPQHFGDGTRLSIL.

This clonotype has more than one count but fewer than ten. The rearrangement uses TRBV20-1 and TRBJ2-7; perhaps TRBD1 as D (5 bases). The CDR3 is 15 residues long. Trimming pared 0 bases from V and 4 bases from J, leaving 16 bases between. Germline V CDR1 and CDR2: DFQATT, SNEGSKA (reference sequence). In nucleotides, the CDR3 is TGCAGTGCTAGAGATCGAGGACCAGGGATTTACGAGCAGTACTTC. Protein: CSARDRGPGIYEQYF.

This chain connects TRBV4-2 to TRBJ1-5; D is undetermined. Germline V gene lookup returns CDR1 LGHNA and CDR2 YNFKEQ. The V end lost 4 bases, the J end lost 6 bases, and 10 bases lay between the germline ends. The CDR3 length is 13 residues. The CDR3 spells CASSRDLGQPQHF. The DNA for the CDR3 is TGTGCCAGCAGCCGCGATTTGGGTCAGCCCCAGCATTTT.

This clonotype was detected only a few times. V and J are TRBV12-3 or TRBV12-4 and TRBJ1-1; no firm D call. This CDR3 has 13 residues. Trimming stripped 4 bases from V and 1 base from J, with 7 bases between. CDR3 nucleotides: TGTGCCAGCAGTTCCGACAAGAACACTGAAGCTTTCTTT. Its protein is CASSSDKNTEAFF.

This clonotype was counted between two and nine times. The rearrangement joins TRBV12-3 or TRBV12-4 to TRBJ2-3; unclear D gene. V lost 3 bases and J 4 bases, leaving 14 bases between the germline ends. The CDR3 loop spans 15 amino acids. Here the CDR3 reads CASSLADPKADTQYF. The CDR3 DNA reads as TGTGCCAGCAGTTTGGCCGACCCGAAAGCAGATACGCAGTATTTT.

This clonotype was counted at least ten times. This chain uses TRBV12-3 or TRBV12-4 with TRBJ2-7; D is unclear. This CDR3 has 13 amino acids. Trimming shortened V by 3 bases and J by 1 base, and 7 bases separated the two germline ends. CDR3 DNA: TGTGCCAGCAGTTTGCAGGATTCCTACGAGCAGTACTTC. This encodes CASSLQDSYEQYF.

This clonotype has just a few counts. This chain uses TRBV29-1 with TRBJ2-3; a weak D match, TRBD1 (6 bases). From germline, CDR1 is SQVTM and CDR2 ANQGSEA. Trimming left V 7 bases short and J 4 bases short, with 12 bases between. The CDR3 contains 12 residues. As DNA, the CDR3 is TGCAGCGCTGCAGCAGGGGCAGATACGCAGTATTTT. It yields the protein CSAAAGADTQYF.

A few counts support this clonotype. This rearrangement joins TRBV29-1 to TRBJ1-6; D remains ambiguous. The CDR3 has 13 amino acids. Deletions cut 4 bases from V and 7 bases from J, with 11 bases between. Germline lookup yields CDR1 SQVTM and CDR2 ANQGSEA. The CDR3 DNA follows: TGCAGCGTTGCGGACGGTTTAAATTCACCCCTCCACTTT. It yields the protein CSVADGLNSPLHF.

A few counts support this clonotype. The chain uses TRBV3-1 and TRBJ2-2; a possible D gene is TRBD1 (6 bases). Trimming removed 0 bases at V and 4 bases at J, with 15 bases between. Germline V CDR1 and CDR2: LGHDT, YNNKEL (reference sequence). This CDR3 contains 17 residues. CDR3 nucleotides: TGTGCCAGCAGCCAAGAGGGTACAGGGCTGGGCACCGGGGAGCTGTTTTTT. Protein sequence: CASSQEGTGLGTGELFF. Combining the CDR3 with reference TRBV3-1 and TRBJ2-2 gives the whole variable domain DTAVSQTPKYLVTQMGNDKSIKCEQNLGHDTMYWYKQDSKKFLKIMFSYNNKELIINETVPNRFSPKSPDKAHLNLHINSLELGDSAVYFCASSQEGTGLGTGELFFGEGSRLTVL.

The DNA for the CDR3 is TGCGCCAGCAGCTCGGACAGGCTCATCTACAATGAGCAGTTCTTC. Encoded protein: CASSSDRLIYNEQFF. The rearrangement uses TRBV5-1 and TRBJ2-1; 7 bases fit TRBD1. Trimming took 3 bases from V and 3 from J; bases not matched to a gene: 6. The germline V gene has CDR1 SGHRS and CDR2 YFSETQ. There are 15 residues in the CDR3.

The V call is TRBV10-3, the J call TRBJ2-1, with 9 bases fitting TRBD1. Germline-derived CDR1 and CDR2 are ENHRY and SYGVKD. The CDR3 covers 15 residues. V shed 7 bases, J shed 7 bases, and the junction held 11 bases outside the gene matches. The CDR3 sequence is CAITAGTGRENEQFF. The CDR3 DNA sequence: TGTGCCATCACCGCTGGGACAGGGAGGGAGAATGAGCAGTTCTTC.

This clonotype turned up a few times. The conserved phenylalanine or tryptophan is not found at the CDR3 terminus, so this likely reflects a read error. V is TRBV27 and J is TRBJ1-6; D is uncertain. Trimming stripped 5 bases from V and 7 bases from J, with 15 bases between. The CDR3 covers 15 residues. The germline CDR1 and CDR2 sequences are MNHEY and SMNVEV (reference sequence). CDR3 sequence: CASSPVRSLNSPLHC. In DNA, the CDR3 is TGTGCCAGCAGTCCTGTAAGGAGTCTAAATTCACCCCTCCACTGT.

This clonotype was seen only a few times. The chain joins TRBV7-9 to TRBJ1-1; D gene uncertain. Germline CDR1 SEHNR, CDR2 FQNEAQ (reference sequence). The ends were cut back, 2 bases at V and 4 bases at J, with 11 bases in the middle. CDR3 size: 14 residues. The CDR3 sequence: CASSLTDAPTEAFF. CDR3 DNA: TGTGCCAGCAGCTTAACCGACGCTCCCACTGAAGCTTTCTTT.

The rearrangement joins TRBV4-2 to TRBJ2-3; 10 nucleotides agree with TRBD2. CDR3 length equals 16 residues. Germline V CDR1 and CDR2: LGHNA, YNFKEQ. With V trimmed by 6 bases and J by 6 bases, 12 bases remained unmatched. CDR3 region: CASRKVGQAGGDTQYF. As DNA, the CDR3 is TGTGCCAGCAGAAAGGTGGGGCAAGCGGGGGGGGATACGCAGTATTTT.

This sequence joins TRBV15 and TRBJ2-4; D gene uncertain. V was pared by 5 bases and J by 0 bases, with 5 bases between. This CDR3 comprises 13 residues. Germline lookup yields CDR1 LNHNV and CDR2 YYDKDF (reference sequence). CDR3: CATSSEAKNIQYF. Here the CDR3 DNA reads TGTGCCACCAGCTCCGAAGCCAAAAACATTCAGTACTTC. Using reference TRBV15 and TRBJ2-4 for the parts outside the CDR3, the full variable domain is DAMVIQNPRYQVTQFGKPVTLSCSQTLNHNVMYWYQQKSSQAPKLLFHYYDKDFNNEADTPDNFQSRRPNTSFCFLDIRSPGLGDTAMYLCATSSEAKNIQYFGAGTRLSVL.